This TCR beta chain was recorded in a study of T cell repertoires in cytomegalovirus infection. Background on the study: Recently described HLA-C-restricted plus well-studied HLA-B-restricted CMV epitopes were used. CMV infection together with matching HLA type was indicated by public TCR beta signatures.

This clonotype was observed a few times. Its antigen is unidentified. Trimming removed 5 bases from V and 2 bases from J, with 15 bases in between. This CDR3 region has 16 residues. TCRdb fed the reads into MiXCR, producing one record per CDR3 protein. The table has approximately 310,000 distinct CDR3 sequences, around 25% seen once. V gene TRBV12-3 or TRBV12-4 combines with J gene TRBJ2-2; D possibly uses TRBD1 or TRBD2 (5 bases each). This TCR came from a human donor in good health (CMV status not recorded). Some clones in this sample may be carry-over from other donors' samples. The sample in question was cultured PBMCs, obtained from culture after CMV antigen stimulation. In DNA, the CDR3 is TGTGCCAGCAGTAAGCACGCCGGGACCAACACCGGGGAGCTGTTTTTT. Translating gives CASSKHAGTNTGELFF.